A selection of T cell receptor beta chains follows, all from one sample in a study of blood T cell repertoires in COVID-19. Measured with immunoSEQ multiplex PCR; TCRdb has only the in-frame clones, and not every one. The data contain about 250,000 clones, approximately 88% of them seen just once; the ten biggest clones take up 2.5% to 3.5%. The sequencing sample was made of PBMCs or T cells enriched from blood (not recorded which). The receptors here all came from a woman aged 40 to 50 who had been exposed to COVID-19. Each CDR3 is given with its conserved first and last residue. D genes are given only for firm matches. The size of a clone is reported for some rows only, either as once, few or many, or as a class for expanded clones.

j_call v_call d_call clone_size cdr3_aa cdr3_nt
TRBJ1-2 TRBV18 NA NA CASSPGGNSNYGYTF TGTGCCAGCTCACCGGGGGGGAACTCTAACTATGGCTACACCTTC
TRBJ2-3 TRBV5-6 NA NA CASNPPSSHWPPDTQYF TGTGCCAGCAACCCCCCTAGCTCGCACTGGCCCCCCGATACGCAGTATTTT
TRBJ1-5 TRBV4-3 NA NA CASSQDSGGSWIQPQHF TGCGCCAGCAGCCAAGATTCGGGGGGCTCATGGATCCAGCCCCAGCATTTT
TRBJ1-2 TRBV12-5 TRBD1 NA CASGLLGTGRNYGYTF TGTGCTAGTGGTTTGCTTGGGACAGGGCGGAACTATGGCTACACCTTC
TRBJ1-2 TRBV14 NA NA CASSQDRSLSYTF TGTGCCAGCAGCCAAGATCGGAGTTTAAGCTACACCTTC
TRBJ1-2 TRBV19 TRBD1 NA CASSPTGTYGYTF TGTGCCAGTAGTCCGACAGGGACCTATGGCTACACCTTC
TRBJ2-7 TRBV6-2/TRBV6-3 TRBD2 NA CASSYERGAPYEQYF TGTGCCAGCAGTTACGAGCGGGGGGCCCCCTACGAGCAGTACTTC
TRBJ2-1 TRBV7-3 TRBD2 NA CASSLFAGGRLAGTDEQFF TGTGCCAGCAGCTTATTCGCTGGGGGGAGACTAGCGGGTACGGATGAGCAGTTCTTC
TRBJ2-3 TRBV19 NA NA CASRTIDSDTQYF TGTGCCAGTAGGACTATCGATTCAGATACGCAGTATTTT
TRBJ1-2 TRBV28 TRBD1 NA CASNTGGRLYGYTF TGTGCCAGCAATACAGGGGGCCGGCTATATGGCTACACCTTC
TRBJ1-1 TRBV5-6 NA NA CASSLDQDTEAFF TGTGCCAGCAGCTTGGATCAGGACACTGAAGCTTTCTTT
TRBJ2-1 TRBV25-1 NA NA CASSETLYNEQFF TGTGCCAGCAGTGAGACTCTGTACAATGAGCAGTTCTTC
TRBJ2-1 TRBV6-4 TRBD2 NA CASSEASGGRNEQFF TGTGCCAGCAGTGAGGCTAGCGGGGGTAGGAATGAGCAGTTCTTC
TRBJ2-7 TRBV5-1 TRBD1 NA CASSPRDRESYEQYF TGCGCCAGCAGCCCCCGGGACAGGGAATCCTACGAGCAGTACTTC
TRBJ2-2 TRBV3-1/TRBV3-2 NA NA CASSHRASSGELFF TGTGCCAGCAGCCACAGAGCGTCGTCCGGGGAGCTGTTTTTT
TRBJ1-2 TRBV28 NA NA CASSFPQGALRGYTF TGTGCCAGCAGTTTTCCACAAGGGGCGCTGAGAGGCTACACCTTC
TRBJ1-6 TRBV4-1 NA NA CASSQEYRDSPLHF TGCGCCAGCAGCCAAGAATACCGCGATTCACCCCTCCACTTT
TRBJ1-5 TRBV20-1 NA NA CSASRRSNQPQHF TGCAGTGCTAGTCGTCGTAGCAATCAGCCCCAGCATTTT
TRBJ2-3 TRBV4-3 NA NA CASSPSGRGTDTQYF TGCGCCAGCAGCCCTTCGGGTCGGGGGACAGATACGCAGTATTTT
TRBJ2-3 TRBV10-3 NA NA CAAQAKSFTDTQYF TGTGCCGCCCAGGCTAAAAGCTTCACAGATACGCAGTATTTT
TRBJ2-1 TRBV19 TRBD1 NA CASTPHDRVRGDEQFF TGTGCCAGTACCCCCCACGACAGGGTAAGGGGCGATGAGCAGTTCTTC
TRBJ1-1 TRBV12-3/TRBV12-4 NA NA CASGGTEAFF TGTGCCAGCGGGGGGACTGAAGCTTTCTTT
TRBJ2-1 TRBV7-2 TRBD1 NA CASSPGTGGSTYNEQFF TGTGCCAGCAGCCCCGGGACAGGGGGCTCCACCTACAATGAGCAGTTCTTC
TRBJ1-1 TRBV10-3 TRBD1 NA CAISESRDRAFF TGTGCCATCAGTGAGTCGAGGGACAGGGCTTTCTTT
TRBJ2-2 TRBV6-2/TRBV6-3 NA NA CASSYPPVANTGELFF TGTGCCAGCAGTTACCCCCCCGTCGCGAACACCGGGGAGCTGTTTTTT
TRBJ2-1 TRBV19 TRBD1 NA CASSRDRRYNEQFF TGTGCCAGTAGTAGGGACAGGCGTTACAATGAGCAGTTCTTC
TRBJ1-5 TRBV6-6 TRBD1 NA CASSPPTGTGSYSNQPQHF TGTGCCAGCAGTCCCCCAACCGGGACAGGTTCTTATAGCAATCAGCCCCAGCATTTT
TRBJ2-5 TRBV6-2/TRBV6-3 NA NA CASSYSRGGPGGRQETQYF TGTGCCAGCAGTTACTCGAGGGGGGGCCCCGGCGGAAGACAAGAGACCCAGTACTTC
TRBJ1-2 TRBV24-1 NA NA CATSEPTSNYGYTF TGTGCCACCAGTGAGCCGACTTCCAACTATGGCTACACCTTC
TRBJ2-3 TRBV27 NA NA CASSSLFADTQYF TGTGCCAGCAGTTCCCTATTCGCAGATACGCAGTATTTT
TRBJ1-1 TRBV19 TRBD1 NA CASSPRTGGGFGGTEAFF TGTGCCAGTAGCCCGAGGACAGGGGGCGGGTTTGGTGGCACTGAAGCTTTCTTT
TRBJ2-5 TRBV5-1 TRBD1 NA CASSLGQGAILETQYF TGCGCCAGCAGCTTGGGACAGGGGGCGATTTTGGAGACCCAGTACTTC
TRBJ1-6 TRBV4-1 TRBD1 NA CASSHRTGREPLHF TGCGCCAGCAGCCACAGGACAGGGAGAGAGCCCCTCCACTTT
TRBJ2-1 TRBV10-3 NA NA CAISEESEQFF TGTGCCATCAGTGAGGAGAGTGAGCAGTTCTTC
TRBJ2-5 TRBV11-2 TRBD2 NA CASSLRVGLALETQYF TGTGCCAGCAGCCTTAGAGTGGGACTAGCTCTTGAGACCCAGTACTTC
TRBJ1-2 TRBV7-9 NA NA CASSLGSGDYGYTF TGTGCCAGCAGCTTAGGATCAGGGGACTATGGCTACACCTTC
TRBJ2-3 TRBV3-1/TRBV3-2 NA NA CASSQEGGLFTDTQYF TGTGCCAGCAGCCAAGAGGGGGGTCTATTCACAGATACGCAGTATTTT
TRBJ2-5 TRBV6-1 NA NA CASSDVYRRVQETQYF TGTGCCAGCAGTGACGTGTACAGGCGCGTTCAAGAGACCCAGTACTTC
TRBJ2-1 TRBV7-3 TRBD2 NA CASSSDKRGEQFF TGTGCCAGCAGCTCCGATAAGCGGGGTGAGCAGTTCTTC
TRBJ1-1 TRBV28 NA NA CASSEGTPRGTEAFF TGTGCCAGCAGTGAAGGGACTCCACGGGGAACTGAAGCTTTCTTT
TRBJ2-3 TRBV28 NA NA CASSLSPDTQYF TGTGCCAGCAGCTTATCTCCAGATACGCAGTATTTT
TRBJ2-2 TRBV7-3 NA NA CASSLGLPGELFF TGTGCCAGCAGCTTGGGGCTTCCCGGGGAGCTGTTTTTT
TRBJ1-2 TRBV2 NA NA CASSGTDYGYTF TGTGCCAGCAGTGGGACAGACTATGGCTACACCTTC
TRBJ2-7 TRBV3-1/TRBV3-2 TRBD1 NA CASSPWTGGDYEQYF TGTGCCAGCAGCCCATGGACAGGGGGCGACTACGAGCAGTACTTC
TRBJ2-4 TRBV7-3 TRBD1 once CASSSMTGKAKNIQYF TGTGCCAGCAGCTCCATGACAGGGAAAGCCAAAAACATTCAGTACTTC
TRBJ1-2 TRBV19 TRBD1 NA CASMPGQGARIYGYTF TGTGCCAGTATGCCGGGACAGGGGGCGCGGATCTATGGCTACACCTTC
TRBJ2-7 TRBV28 TRBD1 NA CASSFPGQGSYEQYF TGTGCCAGCAGTTTCCCGGGACAGGGGTCCTACGAGCAGTACTTC
TRBJ2-5 TRBV5-1 TRBD1 NA CASSLPTGQGQETQYF TGCGCCAGCAGCTTACCGACGGGACAGGGGCAAGAGACCCAGTACTTC
TRBJ2-6 TRBV2 NA NA CASSVSDRTLSGANVLTF TGTGCCAGCAGTGTTAGTGACAGGACCCTCTCTGGGGCCAACGTCCTGACTTTC
TRBJ2-6 TRBV19 NA NA CASSSGGISSGANVLTF TGTGCCAGTAGTAGTGGGGGCATCAGTTCTGGGGCCAACGTCCTGACTTTC
TRBJ1-3 TRBV7-6 NA NA CASSFGQPVSGNTIYF TGTGCCAGCAGCTTCGGACAACCTGTCTCTGGAAACACCATATATTTT